This TCR beta chain was sequenced in a study of CD8 T cells in Susac syndrome. Reverse transcription of about 0.5 to 1 ug RNA was carried out with random hexamers. TCRdb re-called the immunoSEQ multiplex PCR reads through MiXCR, storing one row per CDR3 protein. The table lists about 22,000 distinct CDR3 sequences, 90% to 95% of them singletons, with around 0.28% in the top ten. Trimming cost V 3 bases and J 1 base; bases outside gene matches: 6. Germline values: CDR1 LGHNA, CDR2 YSLEER. CDR3 length equals 16 residues. The sequenced sample was CD8+ T cells from PBMCs. This clonotype was sampled from a human donor in good health. The chain has TRBV4-3 and TRBJ1-2, with TRBD1 identical over 9 bases. CDR3 nucleotides: TGCGCCAGCAGCCAGGGACAGGGAGCAGTTAACTATGGCTACACCTTC. Its translation is CASSQGQGAVNYGYTF.